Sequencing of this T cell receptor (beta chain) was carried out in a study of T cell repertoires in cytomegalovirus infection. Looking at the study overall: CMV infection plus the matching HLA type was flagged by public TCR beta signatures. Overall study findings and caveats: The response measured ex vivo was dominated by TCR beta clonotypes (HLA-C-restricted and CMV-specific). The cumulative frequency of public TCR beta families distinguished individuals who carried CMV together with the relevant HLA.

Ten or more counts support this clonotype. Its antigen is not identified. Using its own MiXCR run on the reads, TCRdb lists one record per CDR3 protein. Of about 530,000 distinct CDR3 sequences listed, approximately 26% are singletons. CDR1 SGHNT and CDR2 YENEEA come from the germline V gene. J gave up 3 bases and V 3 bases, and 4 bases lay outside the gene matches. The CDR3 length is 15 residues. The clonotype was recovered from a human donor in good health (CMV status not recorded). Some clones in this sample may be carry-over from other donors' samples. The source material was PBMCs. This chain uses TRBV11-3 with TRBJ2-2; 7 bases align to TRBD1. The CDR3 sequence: CASSFWQGDTGELFF. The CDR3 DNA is TGTGCCAGCAGCTTTTGGCAGGGGGACACCGGGGAGCTGTTTTTT.